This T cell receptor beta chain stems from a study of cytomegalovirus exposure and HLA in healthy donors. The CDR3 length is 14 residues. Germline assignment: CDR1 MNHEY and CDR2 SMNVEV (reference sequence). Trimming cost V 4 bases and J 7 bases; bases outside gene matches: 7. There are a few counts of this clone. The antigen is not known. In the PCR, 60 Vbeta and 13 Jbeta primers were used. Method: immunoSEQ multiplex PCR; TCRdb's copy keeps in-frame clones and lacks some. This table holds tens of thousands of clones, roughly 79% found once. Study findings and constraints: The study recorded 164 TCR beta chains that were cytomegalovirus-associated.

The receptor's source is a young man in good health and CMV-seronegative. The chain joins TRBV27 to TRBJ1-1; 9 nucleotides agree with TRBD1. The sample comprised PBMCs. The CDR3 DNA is TGTGCCAGCAGTTCACAGGGGGCTATTGATGAAGCTTTCTTT. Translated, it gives CASSSQGAIDEAFF.